Reported below is one TCR beta chain. What it binds is unknown. The data are from a study of early T cells in non-severe SARS-CoV-2 infection. cDNA molecules, individually, were tagged with unique molecular identifiers. TCRdb recomputed calls from the 5' RACE reads with MiXCR, one row per CDR3 protein. The sample includes tens of thousands of distinct CDR3 sequences, over 8.5% of them seen just once. From germline, CDR1 is DFQATT and CDR2 SNEGSKA (reference sequence). V trimming: 6 bases; J trimming: 2 bases; junction bases outside the gene matches: 17. The CDR3 totals 17 residues. Study-level results: Sequences matched to VDJdb favored anti-spike CD8 responses, while private and CD4 specificities were missed.

Sequencing was done on a sample of whole blood. V is TRBV20-1 and J is TRBJ2-7; 9 positions match TRBD1. The source of this sequence is an adult who was a healthcare worker with PCR-confirmed SARS-CoV-2 infection or an uninfected control (not recorded which). The CDR3 loop reads CSARFGMGTGTTYEQYF. The CDR3 DNA sequence: TGCAGTGCCCGCTTCGGCATGGGGACAGGGACCACCTACGAGCAGTACTTC.